This entry concerns a single T cell receptor beta chain. Its cognate antigen has yet to be identified. Base qualities were left out, and no much larger clone turns up one base away. Whole blood was collected in K2EDTA tubes by collaborating institutions according to the institutions' own protocols. Collaborator samples were shipped for TCRbeta analysis as frozen whole blood, isolated PBMCs, or DNA extracted from either sample type. The germline V gene sets CDR1 to SGHRS and CDR2 to YFSETQ. There are 13 amino acids in the CDR3, from cysteine to phenylalanine inclusive. Only CDR3 DNA remains: 39 bases, in frame from the first base. V loses 1 base, J loses 3 bases, and the germline ends lie 7 bases apart. The immunoSEQ Assay, a bias-controlled multiplex PCR, was used to amplify TCRbeta CDR3 regions from genomic DNA. Turning to the authors' computational methods: The number of nucleated cells in each sample was estimated from the amplification of reference gene primers within the assay. To quantify the absolute abundance of each unique TCRbeta CDR3 rearrangement, sequence reads were collapsed and filtered. For each sample, productive Simpson clonality was calculated as the square root of Simpson's diversity index across productive rearrangements. TCRdb mirrors the immuneACCESS table, restricted to in-frame sequences. Some clones are absent from its copies; in checked studies, under half trace to an unresolved V gene, and the reason for the others is unknown. That table gives V, J and clone size, and the DNA gave D and trimming. In all, the sample holds approximately 170,000 clones, and less than 85% of those were seen once. Together, the top ten hold 3% of the sample.

These data are taken from a study of blood T cell repertoires in COVID-19 (dated by TCRdb to about 2020). A note on the overall study: Collaborator samples came from the United States, Italy and Spain and covered acute and convalescent phases of COVID-19. Sample metadata almost always included a de-identified subject ID, COVID-19 status, age in years and sex. The prospective study material was composed of cDNA or gDNA derived from T cells, B-cell-depleted T cells, or PBMCs. The repertoires were released in a freely available public database meant as a resource for research on the immune response to SARS-CoV-2. Samples were obtained from the ongoing ImmuneRACE study (first 160 participants) and from 1,254 subjects provided by 6 global collaborators. HLA class I and class II types, where available, came from metadata supplied by the sample provider rather than from assay-based typing. Subjects who had been exposed to COVID-19, were actively infected with it, or had recovered from it provided the deeply sampled blood TCRbeta repertoires that made up the dataset.

Broad study findings and their caveats: Clinical and demographic metadata were provided uncurated, with the amount varying by source and participant.

The sequence links TRBV5-1 to TRBJ2-5; tentative D gene TRBD1, with 5 bases matching. The sample was peripheral blood. The sequence was collected from a woman older than 75 with acute or convalescent COVID-19. CDR3 protein: CASSLNRKETQYF. DNA sequence: TGCGCCAGCAGCTTGAACAGGAAAGAGACCCAGTACTTC.